This note documents a single T cell receptor (beta chain) sequence. Original processing methods: Amplification with reference gene primers provided the estimates of nucleated cell counts. The table came from immunoSEQ multiplex PCR; TCRdb's copy has only in-frame clones and leaves some out. Clone size and V and J calls were adopted from that table, with D and trimming inferred from the DNA. This sample has under 550,000 clones; roughly 89% occur once, and the top ten carry 0.8% to 1%. Germline CDR1 reads MNHEY; CDR2 reads SVGAGI. The CDR3 loop spans 15 amino acids. V was pared by 2 bases and J by 5 bases, with 16 bases between. The data derive from a study of blood T cell repertoires in COVID-19. Study context: COVID-19 samples collected from the United States, Italy and Spain covered acute and convalescent phases.

Enrollment of patients from Seattle took place during active infection, with longitudinal follow-up. This sequence joins TRBV6-5 and TRBJ2-7, with D possibly being TRBD1 (6 bases). The sample comprised peripheral blood. The source of this sequence is a man between 18 and 29 years old with COVID-19, enrolled during active disease. The CDR3 DNA sequence: TGTGCCAGCAGTTACAATGTGGGGGCATGGGACGAGCAGTACTTC. Amino acid sequence: CASSYNVGAWDEQYF.